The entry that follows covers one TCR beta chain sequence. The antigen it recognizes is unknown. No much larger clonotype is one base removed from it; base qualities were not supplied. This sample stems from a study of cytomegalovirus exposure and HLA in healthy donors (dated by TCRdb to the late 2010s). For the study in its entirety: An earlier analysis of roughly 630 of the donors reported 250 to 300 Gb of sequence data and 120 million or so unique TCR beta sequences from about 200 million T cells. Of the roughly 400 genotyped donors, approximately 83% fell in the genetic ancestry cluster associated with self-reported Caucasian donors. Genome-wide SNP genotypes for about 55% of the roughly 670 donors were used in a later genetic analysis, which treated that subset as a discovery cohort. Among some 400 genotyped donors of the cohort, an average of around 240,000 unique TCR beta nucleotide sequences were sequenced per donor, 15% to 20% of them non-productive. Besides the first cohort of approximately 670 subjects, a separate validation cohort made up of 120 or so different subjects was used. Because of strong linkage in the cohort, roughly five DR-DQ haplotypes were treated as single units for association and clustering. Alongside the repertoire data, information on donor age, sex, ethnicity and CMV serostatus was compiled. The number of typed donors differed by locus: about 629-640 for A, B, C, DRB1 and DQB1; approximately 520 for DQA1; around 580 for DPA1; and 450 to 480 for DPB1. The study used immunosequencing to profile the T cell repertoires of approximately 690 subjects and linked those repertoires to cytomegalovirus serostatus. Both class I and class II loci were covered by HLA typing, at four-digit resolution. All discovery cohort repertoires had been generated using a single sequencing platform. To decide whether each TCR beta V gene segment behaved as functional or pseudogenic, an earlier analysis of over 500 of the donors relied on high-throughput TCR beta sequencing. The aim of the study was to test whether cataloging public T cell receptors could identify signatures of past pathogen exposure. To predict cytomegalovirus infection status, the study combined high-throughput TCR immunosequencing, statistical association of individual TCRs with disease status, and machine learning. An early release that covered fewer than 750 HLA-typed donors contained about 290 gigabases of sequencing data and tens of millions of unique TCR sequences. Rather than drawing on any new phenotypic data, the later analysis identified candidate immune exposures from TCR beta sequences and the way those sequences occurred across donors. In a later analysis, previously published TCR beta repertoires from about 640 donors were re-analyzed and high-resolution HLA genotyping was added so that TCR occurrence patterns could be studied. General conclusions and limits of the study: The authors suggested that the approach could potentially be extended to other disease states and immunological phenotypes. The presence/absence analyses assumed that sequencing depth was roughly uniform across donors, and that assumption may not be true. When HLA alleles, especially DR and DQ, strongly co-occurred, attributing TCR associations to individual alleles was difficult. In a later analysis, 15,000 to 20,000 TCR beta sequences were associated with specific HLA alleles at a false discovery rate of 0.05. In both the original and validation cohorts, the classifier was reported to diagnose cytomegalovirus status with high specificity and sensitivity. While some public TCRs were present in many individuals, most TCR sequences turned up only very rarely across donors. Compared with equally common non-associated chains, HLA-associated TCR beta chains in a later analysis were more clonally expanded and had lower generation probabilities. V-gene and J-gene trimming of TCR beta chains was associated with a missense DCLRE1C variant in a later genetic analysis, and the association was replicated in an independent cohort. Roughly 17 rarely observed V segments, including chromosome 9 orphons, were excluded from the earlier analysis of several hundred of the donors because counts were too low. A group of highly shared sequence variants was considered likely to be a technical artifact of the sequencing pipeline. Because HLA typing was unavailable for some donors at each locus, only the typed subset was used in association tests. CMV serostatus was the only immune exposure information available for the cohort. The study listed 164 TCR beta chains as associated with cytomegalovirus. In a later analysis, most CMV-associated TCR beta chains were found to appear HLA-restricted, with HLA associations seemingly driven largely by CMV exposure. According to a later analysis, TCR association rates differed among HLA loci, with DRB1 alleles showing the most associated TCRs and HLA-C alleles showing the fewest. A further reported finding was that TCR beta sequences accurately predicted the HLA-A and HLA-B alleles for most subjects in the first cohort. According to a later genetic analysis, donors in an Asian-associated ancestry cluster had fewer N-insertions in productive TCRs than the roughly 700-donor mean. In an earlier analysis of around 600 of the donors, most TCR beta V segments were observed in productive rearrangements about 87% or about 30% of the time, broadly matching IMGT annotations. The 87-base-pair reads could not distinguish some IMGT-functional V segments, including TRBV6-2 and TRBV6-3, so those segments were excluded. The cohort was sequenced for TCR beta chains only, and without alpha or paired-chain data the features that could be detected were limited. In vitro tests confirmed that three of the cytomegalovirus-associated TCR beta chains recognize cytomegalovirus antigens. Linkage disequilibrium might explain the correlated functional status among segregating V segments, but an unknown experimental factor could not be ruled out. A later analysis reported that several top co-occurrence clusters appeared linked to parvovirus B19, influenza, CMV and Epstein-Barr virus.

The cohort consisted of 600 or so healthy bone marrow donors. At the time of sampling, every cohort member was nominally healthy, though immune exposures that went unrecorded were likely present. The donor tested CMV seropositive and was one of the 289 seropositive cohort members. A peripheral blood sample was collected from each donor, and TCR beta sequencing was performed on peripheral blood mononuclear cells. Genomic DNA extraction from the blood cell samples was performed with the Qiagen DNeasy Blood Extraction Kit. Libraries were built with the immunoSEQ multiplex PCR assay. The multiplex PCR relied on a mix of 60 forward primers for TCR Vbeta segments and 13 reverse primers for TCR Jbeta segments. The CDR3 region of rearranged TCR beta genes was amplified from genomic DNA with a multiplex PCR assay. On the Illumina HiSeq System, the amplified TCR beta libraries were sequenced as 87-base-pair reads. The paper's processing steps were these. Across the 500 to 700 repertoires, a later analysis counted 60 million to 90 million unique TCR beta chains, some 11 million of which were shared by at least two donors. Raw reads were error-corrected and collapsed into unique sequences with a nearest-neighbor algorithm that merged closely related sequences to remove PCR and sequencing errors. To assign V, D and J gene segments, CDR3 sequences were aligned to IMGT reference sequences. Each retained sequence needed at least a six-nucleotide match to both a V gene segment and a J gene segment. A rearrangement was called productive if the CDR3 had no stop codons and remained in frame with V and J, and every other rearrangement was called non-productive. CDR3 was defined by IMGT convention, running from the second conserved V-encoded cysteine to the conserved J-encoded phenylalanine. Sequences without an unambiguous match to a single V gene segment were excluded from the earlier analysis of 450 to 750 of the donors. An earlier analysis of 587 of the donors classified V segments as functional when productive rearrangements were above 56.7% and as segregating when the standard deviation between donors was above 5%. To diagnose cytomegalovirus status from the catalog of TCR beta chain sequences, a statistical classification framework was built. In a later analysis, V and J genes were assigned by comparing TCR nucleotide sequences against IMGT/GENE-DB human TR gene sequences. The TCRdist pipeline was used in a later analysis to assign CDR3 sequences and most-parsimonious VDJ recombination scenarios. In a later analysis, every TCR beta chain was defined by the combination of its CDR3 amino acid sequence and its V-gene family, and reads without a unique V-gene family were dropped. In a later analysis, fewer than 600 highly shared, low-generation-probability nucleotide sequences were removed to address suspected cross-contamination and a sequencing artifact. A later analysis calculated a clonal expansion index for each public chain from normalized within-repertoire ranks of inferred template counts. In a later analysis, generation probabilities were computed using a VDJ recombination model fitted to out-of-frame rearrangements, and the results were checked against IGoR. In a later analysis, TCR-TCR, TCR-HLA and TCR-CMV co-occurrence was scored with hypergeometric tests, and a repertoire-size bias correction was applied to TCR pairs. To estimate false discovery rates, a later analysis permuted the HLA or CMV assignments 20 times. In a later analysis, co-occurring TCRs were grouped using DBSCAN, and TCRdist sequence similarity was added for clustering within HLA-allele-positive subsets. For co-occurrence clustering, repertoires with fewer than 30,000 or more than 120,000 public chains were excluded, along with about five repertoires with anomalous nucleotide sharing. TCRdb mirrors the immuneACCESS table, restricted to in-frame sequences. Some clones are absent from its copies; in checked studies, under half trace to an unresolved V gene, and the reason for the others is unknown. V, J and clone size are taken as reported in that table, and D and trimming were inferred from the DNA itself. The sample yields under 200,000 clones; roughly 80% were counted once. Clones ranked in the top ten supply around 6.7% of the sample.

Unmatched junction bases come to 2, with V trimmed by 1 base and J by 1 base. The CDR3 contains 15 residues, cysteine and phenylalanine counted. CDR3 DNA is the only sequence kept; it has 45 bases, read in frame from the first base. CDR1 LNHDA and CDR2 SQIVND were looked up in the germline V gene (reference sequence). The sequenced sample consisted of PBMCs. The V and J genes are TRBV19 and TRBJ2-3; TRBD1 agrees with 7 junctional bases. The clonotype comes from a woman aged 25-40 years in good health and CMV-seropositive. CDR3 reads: CASSIGGTGTDTQYF. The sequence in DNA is TGTGCCAGTAGTATAGGAGGGACAGGCACAGATACGCAGTATTTT.